Following are 3 T cell receptor beta chains from one sample sequenced in a study of T cell responses to AZD1222 COVID-19 vaccine. Sequenced by immunoSEQ multiplex PCR; TCRdb stores in-frame clones only, minus some. This table has 85,000 to 100,000 clones, approximately 90% appearing once. Sequenced here: peripheral blood, sampled on day 0 of AZD1222 vaccination. The receptors here all came from an adult in good health.

This rearrangement joins TRBV20-1 to TRBJ2-3; no clear D gene. V shed 6 bases and J shed 2 bases, with 6 bases lying between them. Germline CDR1 is DFQATT and CDR2 is SNEGSKA (reference sequence). The CDR3 is made up of 11 amino acids. CDR3: CSAIHTDTQYF. The CDR3 region has the DNA TGCAGTGCAATACACACAGATACGCAGTATTTT.

The chain joins TRBV6-2 or TRBV6-3 to TRBJ2-5; 11 nucleotides agree with TRBD2. After removal of 6 bases from V and 5 bases from J, the junction contained 11 bases not matched to a gene. Germline V CDR1 and CDR2: MNHEY, SVGEGT. The CDR3 is 16 residues long. This chain's CDR3 is CASSPPGTSGRETQYF. The CDR3 DNA follows: TGTGCCAGCAGCCCCCCCGGGACTAGCGGACGGGAGACCCAGTACTTC.

The rearrangement joins TRBV7-9 to TRBJ1-4, with D unresolved. Germline CDR1 is SEHNR and CDR2 is FQNEAQ (reference sequence). The CDR3 sequence is 15 residues long. V was clipped by 0 bases and J by 0 bases, with 5 bases between them. The CDR3 region has the DNA TGTGCCAGCAGCTTAGCCCGGGCAACTAATGAAAAACTGTTTTTT. Translating it yields CASSLARATNEKLFF.